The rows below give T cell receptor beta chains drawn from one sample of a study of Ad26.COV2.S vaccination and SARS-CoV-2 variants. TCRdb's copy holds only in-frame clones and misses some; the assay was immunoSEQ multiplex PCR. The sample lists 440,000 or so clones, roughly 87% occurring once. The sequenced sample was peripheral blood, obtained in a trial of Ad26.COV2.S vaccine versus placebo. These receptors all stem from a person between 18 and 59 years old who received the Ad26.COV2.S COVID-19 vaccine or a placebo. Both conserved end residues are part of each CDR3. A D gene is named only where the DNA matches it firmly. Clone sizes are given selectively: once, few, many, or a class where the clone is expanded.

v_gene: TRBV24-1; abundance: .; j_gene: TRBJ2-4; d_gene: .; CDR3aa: CATSDSGSKNIQYF; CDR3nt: TGTGCCACCAGTGATTCGGGGTCCAAAAACATTCAGTACTTC
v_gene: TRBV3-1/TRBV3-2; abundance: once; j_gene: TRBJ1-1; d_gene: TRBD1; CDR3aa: CASSLWTGADTEAFF; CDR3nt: TGTGCCAGCAGCCTATGGACAGGAGCTGACACTGAAGCTTTCTTT
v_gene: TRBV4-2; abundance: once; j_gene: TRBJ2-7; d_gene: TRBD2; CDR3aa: CASSQVLAGGSHEQYF; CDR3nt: TGTGCCAGCAGCCAAGTTCTAGCGGGAGGTTCCCACGAGCAGTACTTC
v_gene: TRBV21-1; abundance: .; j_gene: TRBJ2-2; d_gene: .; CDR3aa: CASSKACSKRTNTGELFF; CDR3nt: TGTGCCAGCAGCAAAGCGTGTTCAAAGCGAACGAACACCGGGGAGCTGTTTTTT
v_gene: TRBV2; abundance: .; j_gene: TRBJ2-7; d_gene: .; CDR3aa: CASGPNYEQYF; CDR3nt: TGTGCCAGCGGTCCTAACTACGAGCAGTACTTC
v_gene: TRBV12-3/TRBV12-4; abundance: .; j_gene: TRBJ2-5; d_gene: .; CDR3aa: CASSFLDQETQYF; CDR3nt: TGTGCCAGCAGTTTTTTGGATCAAGAGACCCAGTACTTC
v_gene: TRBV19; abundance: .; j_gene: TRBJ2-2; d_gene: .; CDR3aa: CASSIPRDGELFF; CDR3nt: TGTGCCAGTAGTATCCCCAGGGACGGGGAGCTGTTTTTT
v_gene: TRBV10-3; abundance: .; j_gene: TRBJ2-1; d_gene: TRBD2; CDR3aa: CAISGTKEGSSGRHYNEQFF; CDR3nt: TGTGCCATCAGTGGTACCAAAGAGGGTTCTAGCGGGAGGCACTACAATGAGCAGTTCTTC
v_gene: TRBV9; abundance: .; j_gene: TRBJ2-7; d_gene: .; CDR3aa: CASSLDEGSYEQYF; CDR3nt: TGTGCCAGCAGCTTAGACGAGGGTTCCTACGAGCAGTACTTC
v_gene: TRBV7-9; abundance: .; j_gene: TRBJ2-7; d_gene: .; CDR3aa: CASSYGLDYEQYF; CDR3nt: TGTGCCAGCAGCTACGGATTGGACTACGAGCAGTACTTC
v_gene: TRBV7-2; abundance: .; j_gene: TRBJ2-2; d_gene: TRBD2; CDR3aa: CASSLLAGVVGTGELFF; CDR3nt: TGTGCCAGCAGCTTGCTAGCGGGAGTTGTTGGCACCGGGGAGCTGTTTTTT
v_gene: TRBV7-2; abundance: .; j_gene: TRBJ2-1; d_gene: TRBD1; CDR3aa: CASSLDRGLGDEQFF; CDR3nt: TGTGCCAGCAGCTTAGACAGGGGGCTTGGCGATGAGCAGTTCTTC
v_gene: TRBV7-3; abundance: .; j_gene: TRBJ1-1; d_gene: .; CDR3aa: CASSQSGNTEAFF; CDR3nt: TGTGCCAGCAGCCAGAGTGGGAACACTGAAGCTTTCTTT
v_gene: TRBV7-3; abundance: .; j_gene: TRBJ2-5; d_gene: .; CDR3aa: CASSLMGHKETQYF; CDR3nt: TGTGCCAGCAGCTTAATGGGGCACAAAGAGACCCAGTACTTC
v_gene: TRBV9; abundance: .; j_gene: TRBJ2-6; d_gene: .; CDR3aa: CASSVPLGQHSGANVLTF; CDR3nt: TGTGCCAGCAGCGTGCCGCTTGGACAGCACTCTGGGGCCAACGTCCTGACTTTC
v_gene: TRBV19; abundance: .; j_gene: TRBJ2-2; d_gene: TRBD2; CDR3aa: CASSIFPGGTGELFF; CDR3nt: TGTGCCAGTAGTATCTTCCCGGGGGGGACCGGGGAGCTGTTTTTT
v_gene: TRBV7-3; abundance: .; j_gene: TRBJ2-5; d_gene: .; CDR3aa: CASSPGIQETQYF; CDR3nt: TGTGCCAGCAGCCCCGGGATACAAGAGACCCAGTACTTC
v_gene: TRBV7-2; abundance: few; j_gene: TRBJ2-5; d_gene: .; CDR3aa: CASSLNQETQYF; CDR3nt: TGTGCCAGCAGCTTAAACCAAGAGACCCAGTACTTC
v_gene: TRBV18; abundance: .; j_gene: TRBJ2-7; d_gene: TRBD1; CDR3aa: CASSGERTGPIYEQYF; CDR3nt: TGTGCCAGCTCAGGGGAGAGGACAGGTCCAATCTACGAGCAGTACTTC
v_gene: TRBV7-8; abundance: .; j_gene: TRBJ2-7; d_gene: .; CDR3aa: CASSFRSQYEQYF; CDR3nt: TGTGCCAGCAGCTTTCGCTCCCAGTACGAGCAGTACTTC
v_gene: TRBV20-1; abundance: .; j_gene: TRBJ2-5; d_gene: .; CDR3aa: CSASLIQETQYF; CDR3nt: TGCAGTGCTAGTTTGATACAAGAGACCCAGTACTTC
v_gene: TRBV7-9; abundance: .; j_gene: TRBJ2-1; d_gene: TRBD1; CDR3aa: CASSPDRGFNEQFF; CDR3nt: TGTGCCAGCAGCCCAGACAGGGGGTTCAATGAGCAGTTCTTC
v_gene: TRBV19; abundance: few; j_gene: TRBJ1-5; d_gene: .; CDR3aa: CASSIMEGEGQPQHF; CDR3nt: TGTGCCAGTAGTATCATGGAGGGGGAAGGGCAGCCCCAGCATTTT
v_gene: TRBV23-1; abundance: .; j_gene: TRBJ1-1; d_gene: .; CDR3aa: CASSQGQVNTEAFF; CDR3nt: TGCGCCAGCAGTCAAGGGCAGGTGAACACTGAAGCTTTCTTT
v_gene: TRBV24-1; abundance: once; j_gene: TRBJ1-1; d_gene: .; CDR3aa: CATRGRANTEAFF; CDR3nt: TGTGCCACCAGGGGACGGGCGAACACTGAAGCTTTCTTT
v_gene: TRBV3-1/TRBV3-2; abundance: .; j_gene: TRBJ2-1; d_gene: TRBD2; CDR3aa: CASSQDDASGRPNEQFF; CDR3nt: TGTGCCAGCAGCCAAGACGATGCGAGCGGGAGGCCCAATGAGCAGTTCTTC
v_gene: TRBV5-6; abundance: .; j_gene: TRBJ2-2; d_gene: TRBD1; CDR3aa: CASSGGTGVDTGELFF; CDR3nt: TGTGCCAGCAGCGGCGGGACAGGGGTTGACACCGGGGAGCTGTTTTTT
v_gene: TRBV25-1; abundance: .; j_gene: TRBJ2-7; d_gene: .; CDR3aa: CASSEPGIYEQYF; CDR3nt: TGTGCCAGCAGTGAACCCGGTATCTACGAGCAGTACTTC
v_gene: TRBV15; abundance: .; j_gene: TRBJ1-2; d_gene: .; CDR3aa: CATSRAVAFDGYTF; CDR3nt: TGTGCCACCAGCAGAGCGGTGGCCTTTGATGGCTACACCTTC
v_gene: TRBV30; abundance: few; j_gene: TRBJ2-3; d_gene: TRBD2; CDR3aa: CAWSRGLAGGPISTDTQYF; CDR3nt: TGTGCCTGGAGTCGCGGACTAGCGGGAGGGCCCATCAGCACAGATACGCAGTATTTT
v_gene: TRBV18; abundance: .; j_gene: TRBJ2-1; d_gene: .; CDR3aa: CASSPPGSNEQFF; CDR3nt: TGTGCCAGCTCACCACCCGGGTCCAATGAGCAGTTCTTC
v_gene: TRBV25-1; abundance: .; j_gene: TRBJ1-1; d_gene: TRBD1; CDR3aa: CASSESAGTGWTEAFF; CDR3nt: TGTGCCAGCAGTGAATCCGCCGGGACAGGGTGGACTGAAGCTTTCTTT
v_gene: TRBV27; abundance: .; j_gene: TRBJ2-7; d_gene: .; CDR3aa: CASSSRPGTYYEQYF; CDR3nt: TGTGCCAGCAGTTCGAGGCCGGGGACTTACTACGAGCAGTACTTC
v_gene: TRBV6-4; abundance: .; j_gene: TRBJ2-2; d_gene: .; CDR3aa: CASSATSQGTGELFF; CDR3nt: TGTGCCAGCAGCGCCACATCCCAAGGCACCGGGGAGCTGTTTTTT
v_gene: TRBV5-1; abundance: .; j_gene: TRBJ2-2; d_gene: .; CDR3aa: CASSLERSNTGELFF; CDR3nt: TGCGCCAGCAGCTTGGAGCGGAGTAACACCGGGGAGCTGTTTTTT
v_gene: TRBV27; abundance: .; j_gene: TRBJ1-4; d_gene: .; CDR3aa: CASSHPRDMRMFF; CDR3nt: TGTGCCAGCAGTCACCCCCGGGACATGAGGATGTTTTTT
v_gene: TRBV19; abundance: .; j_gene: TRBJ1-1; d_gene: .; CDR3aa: CASSTGVGTEAFF; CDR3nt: TGTGCCAGTAGTACCGGGGTTGGTACTGAAGCTTTCTTT
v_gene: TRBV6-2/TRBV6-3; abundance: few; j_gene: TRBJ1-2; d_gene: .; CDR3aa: CASSYRGANYGYTF; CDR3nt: TGTGCCAGCAGTTACCGGGGAGCTAACTATGGCTACACCTTC
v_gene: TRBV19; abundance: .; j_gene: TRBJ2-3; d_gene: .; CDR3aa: CASKAGRHTTDTQYF; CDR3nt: TGTGCCAGTAAGGCGGGACGGCACACCACAGATACGCAGTATTTT
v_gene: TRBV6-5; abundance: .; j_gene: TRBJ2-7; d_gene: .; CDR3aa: CASSPGTVPYEQYF; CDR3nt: TGTGCCAGCAGCCCCGGGACTGTGCCCTACGAGCAGTACTTC
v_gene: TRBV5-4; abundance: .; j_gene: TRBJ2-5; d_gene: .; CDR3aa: CASSLGRGRETQYF; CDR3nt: TGTGCCAGCAGCTTGGGTAGGGGCCGAGAGACCCAGTACTTC
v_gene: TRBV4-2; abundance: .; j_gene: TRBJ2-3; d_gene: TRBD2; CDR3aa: CASSQDGAGESTDTQYF; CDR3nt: TGTGCCAGCAGCCAAGACGGAGCGGGAGAGAGCACAGATACGCAGTATTTT
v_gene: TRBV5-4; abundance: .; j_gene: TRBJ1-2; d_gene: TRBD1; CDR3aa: CASSMGQPRYGYTF; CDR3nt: TGTGCCAGCAGCATGGGACAGCCGAGGTATGGCTACACCTTC
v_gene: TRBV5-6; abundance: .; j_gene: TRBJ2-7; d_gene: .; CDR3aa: CASSFGGPYEQYF; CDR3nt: TGTGCCAGCAGCTTCGGGGGACCCTACGAGCAGTACTTC
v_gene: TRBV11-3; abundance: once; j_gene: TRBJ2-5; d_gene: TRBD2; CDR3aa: CASSSRLAGDAETQYF; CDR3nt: TGTGCCAGCAGCTCAAGACTAGCGGGAGACGCAGAGACCCAGTACTTC
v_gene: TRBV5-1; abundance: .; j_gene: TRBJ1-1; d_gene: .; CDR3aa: CASSLDGMNTEAFF; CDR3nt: TGCGCCAGCAGCCTGGACGGAATGAACACTGAAGCTTTCTTT
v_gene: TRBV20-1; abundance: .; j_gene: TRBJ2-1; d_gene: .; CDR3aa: CSARASGEQFF; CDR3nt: TGCAGTGCTAGGGCCTCAGGGGAGCAGTTCTTC
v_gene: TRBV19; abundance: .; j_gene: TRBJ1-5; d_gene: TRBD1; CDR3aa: CASRDRDSNQPQHF; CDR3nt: TGTGCCAGTCGGGACAGGGATAGCAATCAGCCCCAGCATTTT
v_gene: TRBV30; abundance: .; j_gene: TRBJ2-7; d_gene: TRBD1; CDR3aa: CASSPGQITYEQYF; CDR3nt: TGTGCCTCCTCCCCGGGACAGATAACCTACGAGCAGTACTTC
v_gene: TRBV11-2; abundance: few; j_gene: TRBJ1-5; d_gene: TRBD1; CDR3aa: CASSYSGTGDQPQHF; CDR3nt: TGTGCCAGCAGCTACTCCGGGACAGGGGACCAGCCCCAGCATTTT
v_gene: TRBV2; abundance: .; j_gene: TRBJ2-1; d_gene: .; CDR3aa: CASIRENEQFF; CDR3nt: TGTGCCAGCATTAGGGAGAATGAGCAGTTCTTC
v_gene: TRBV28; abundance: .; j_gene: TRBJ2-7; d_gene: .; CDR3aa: CASSFGLSPTLSYEQYF; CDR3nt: TGTGCCAGCAGTTTTGGACTATCTCCAACCCTCTCCTACGAGCAGTACTTC
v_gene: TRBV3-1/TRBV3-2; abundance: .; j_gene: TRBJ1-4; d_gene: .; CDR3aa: CASSQDLGVGEKLFF; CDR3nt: TGTGCCAGCAGCCAAGATTTAGGGGTGGGTGAAAAACTGTTTTTT
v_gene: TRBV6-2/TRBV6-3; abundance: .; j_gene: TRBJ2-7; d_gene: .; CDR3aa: CASSYSVAKQYF; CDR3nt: TGTGCCAGCAGTTACTCAGTAGCGAAGCAGTACTTC
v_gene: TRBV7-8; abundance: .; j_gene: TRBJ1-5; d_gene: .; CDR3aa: CASSSLGQGHQPQHF; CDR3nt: TGTGCCAGCAGCTCCCTGGGGCAGGGCCATCAGCCCCAGCATTTT
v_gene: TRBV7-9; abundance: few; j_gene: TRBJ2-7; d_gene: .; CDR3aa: CASSPAGTDSYEQYF; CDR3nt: TGTGCCAGCAGCCCCGCGGGGACAGACTCCTACGAGCAGTACTTC
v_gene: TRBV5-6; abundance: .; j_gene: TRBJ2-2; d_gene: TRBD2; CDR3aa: CASSLTSVRELFF; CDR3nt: TGTGCCAGCAGCTTGACTAGCGTCAGGGAGCTGTTTTTT